Listed below are T cell receptor beta chains from one sample, sequenced in a study of cytomegalovirus exposure and HLA in healthy donors. Generated by immunoSEQ multiplex PCR, the TCRdb table keeps only in-frame clones and is missing some. The sample holds roughly 120,000 clones, 77% seen once. Sequenced: PBMCs. The receptors derive from a man aged 18 to 29 in good health and CMV-seropositive. Both conserved end residues are part of each CDR3. A D gene is named only where the DNA matches it firmly. A clone size is listed for some rows: how often the clone was seen (once, few, many), or a class if it is expanded.

size	D	J	V	CDR3	DNA
.	TRBD1	TRBJ2-3	TRBV2	CARKGTASQYF	TGTGCCAGAAAAGGGACAGCCTCGCAGTATTTT
.	.	TRBJ2-1	TRBV5-1	CASTRSWDSLNEQFF	TGCGCCAGCACCCGGAGCTGGGACTCCCTCAATGAGCAGTTCTTC
.	.	TRBJ2-7	TRBV10-3	CAAGKQLMEQYF	TGTGCCGCCGGAAAACAGCTGATGGAGCAGTACTTC
.	.	TRBJ1-1	TRBV9	CASSPDGRDQAFF	TGTGCCAGCAGCCCAGACGGGAGGGACCAAGCTTTCTTT
.	.	TRBJ2-7	TRBV5-1	CASSPAPQGPYEQYF	TGCGCCAGCAGCCCGGCCCCACAGGGACCCTACGAGCAGTACTTC
.	TRBD2	TRBJ2-7	TRBV6-5	CASSYWTSGVYEQYF	TGTGCCAGCAGTTACTGGACTAGCGGGGTCTACGAGCAGTACTTC
few	.	TRBJ2-6	TRBV13	CASSLFYFSSGANVLTF	TGTGCCAGCAGCTTGTTCTATTTTTCCTCTGGGGCCAACGTCCTGACTTTC
.	.	TRBJ1-4	TRBV6-5	CASSYQGPPNEKLFF	TGTGCCAGCAGTTACCAGGGGCCTCCTAATGAAAAACTGTTTTTT
few	.	TRBJ1-2	TRBV28	CASSVTGLRYGYTF	TGTGCCAGCAGTGTTACAGGGCTGCGCTATGGCTACACCTTC
.	TRBD2	TRBJ2-2	TRBV6-4	CASSGRGTSGTGELFF	TGTGCCAGCAGTGGCCGTGGGACTAGCGGGACCGGGGAGCTGTTTTTT
few	TRBD2	TRBJ2-1	TRBV12-5	CASGLEREWQFF	TGTGCTAGTGGTTTGGAGCGGGAGTGGCAGTTCTTC
.	TRBD1	TRBJ2-1	TRBV28	CASSPPGQGLIGSYNEQFF	TGTGCCAGCAGTCCGCCGGGACAGGGGCTAATAGGGTCCTACAATGAGCAGTTCTTC
.	.	TRBJ2-1	TRBV19	CASSKASMGVGYNEQFF	TGTGCCAGTAGTAAGGCTTCGATGGGAGTGGGTTACAATGAGCAGTTCTTC